This TCR beta chain was found in a study of T cell responses to AZD1222 COVID-19 vaccine. Study-wide results and caveats: Only a handful of people who got AZD1222 tested seropositive at baseline. Females outnumbered males among donors, who were mostly white British; clonal diversity was possibly underestimated. Regions 160-218 and 743-854 held dominance among vaccine-associated CD4 TCRs, which spanned spike.

The CDR3 extends over 15 amino acids. Trimming removed 3 bases from V and 4 bases from J, with 13 bases in between. The germline CDR1 and CDR2 sequences are LNHDA and SQIVND (reference sequence). In the case of this clone: Its antigen is unknown.

Sequencing was performed with immunoSEQ multiplex PCR; in TCRdb, only in-frame clones are kept and a portion is missing. The sample contains about 110,000 clones, around nine tenths of which appear only once. Sequencing used peripheral blood, obtained 28 days after the second AZD1222 dose. The chain links TRBV19 to TRBJ1-5; tentative D call: TRBD1 (6 bases). The sequence derives from an adult who received the AZD1222 COVID-19 vaccine. The CDR3 bases are TGTGCCAGTAGTATGGGGACAATGGGGAATCAGCCCCAGCATTTT. It codes for CASSMGTMGNQPQHF.